A single sample is the source of the 26 T cell receptor beta chains below, sequenced in a study of shared clonotypes between healthy human individuals. Assay used: immunoSEQ multiplex PCR; TCRdb lists only in-frame clones, some missing. In the table there are nearly 1 million clones, about three quarters of which are singletons. Sequencing input: memory CD4+ T cells sorted from blood. Subset specified: CD45RA-negative fraction. The receptors shown here come from a man between 18 and 35 years old in good health.

The J gene is TRBJ2-7, the V gene TRBV11-2; 7 bases agree with TRBD1. This CDR3 has 14 amino acids. The germline CDR1 and CDR2 sequences are SGHAT and FQNNGV. J was trimmed by 5 bases and V by 5 bases; bases with no gene match: 9. CDR3 region: CASSRDRVRHEQYF. The CDR3 DNA reads as TGTGCCAGCAGCCGCGACAGGGTGAGACACGAGCAGTACTTC.

The V gene is TRBV6-1, the J gene TRBJ2-7; D uncertain. V was cut by 0 bases and J by 0 bases, with 15 bases left in between. The germline CDR1 and CDR2 sequences are MNHNS and SASEGT. The CDR3 covers 17 residues. Here the CDR3 reads CASSEAPLGPSSYEQYF. The CDR3 coding sequence is TGTGCCAGCAGTGAAGCCCCCCTCGGGCCCAGCTCCTACGAGCAGTACTTC.

The V gene is TRBV19, the J gene TRBJ1-4; D remains ambiguous. The CDR3 is 10 amino acids. Germline CDR1 is LNHDA and CDR2 is SQIVND (reference sequence). The germline V and J ends were trimmed by 9 bases and 8 bases, with 7 bases remaining between them. Written as DNA, the CDR3 is TGTGCCAGCCGGATGGAAAAACTGTTTTTT. This codes for CASRMEKLFF. Drawing the rest from reference TRBV19 and TRBJ1-4, the complete variable domain is DGGITQSPKYLFRKEGQNVTLSCEQNLNHDAMYWYRQDPGQGLRLIYYSQIVNDFQKGDIAEGYSVSREKKESFPLTVTSAQKNPTAFYLCASRMEKLFFGSGTQLSVL.

The chain uses TRBV27 and TRBJ1-6; a possible D gene is TRBD1 (6 bases). This CDR3 spans 14 amino acids. V lost 3 bases, J lost 7 bases, and 10 bases lay in between. Germline CDR1 is MNHEY and CDR2 is SMNVEV (reference sequence). CDR3 amino acids: CASSFGQSNSPLHF. In nucleotides, the CDR3 is TGTGCCAGCAGTTTCGGACAGTCCAATTCACCCCTCCACTTT.

The chain is built from TRBV9 and TRBJ2-7, with 9 bases lining up with TRBD1. V trimming: 6 bases; J trimming: 4 bases; junction bases outside the gene matches: 14. The CDR3 has 16 residues. The germline CDR1 and CDR2 sequences are SGDLS and YYNGEE. The CDR3 nucleotides are TGTGCCAGCAACAGACAGGGGGGCGACCCCCGGTACGAGCAGTACTTC. Translated, it gives CASNRQGGDPRYEQYF.

CDR3 nucleotides: TGCGCCAGCAGCTTGGAGTGGGCGCGAACTGAAGCTTTCTTT. Its protein is CASSLEWARTEAFF. The chain carries TRBV5-1 and TRBJ1-1, with no clear D. The ends were cut back, 0 bases at V and 5 bases at J, with 11 bases in the middle. This CDR3 comprises 14 residues. The V gene's germline CDR1 is SGHRS and CDR2 YFSETQ.

The table lists this clone with a few counts. This chain connects TRBV7-2 to TRBJ2-7, with D hard to call. CDR1 and CDR2 (germline): SGHTA, FQGNSA. The CDR3 covers 15 residues. V shed 5 bases and J shed 5 bases, with 19 bases lying between them. The CDR3 region has the DNA TGTGCCAGCAGCACCCCTCCCCAGGCGGTCAACGAGCAGTACTTC. Its protein is CASSTPPQAVNEQYF.

This chain's CDR3 is CASRQGRYGYTF. CDR3 sequence (DNA): TGTGCCAGCAGACAGGGGAGGTATGGCTACACCTTC. V is TRBV6-5 and J is TRBJ1-2; TRBD1 agrees at 7 bases. Germline V gene lookup returns CDR1 MNHEY and CDR2 SVGAGI. The CDR3 is 12 amino acids. V trimming: 6 bases; J trimming: 5 bases; junction bases outside the gene matches: 3.

The CDR3 DNA reads TGTGCCAGCAGCGATACTAGCGGTACCTACGAGCAGTACTTC. This gives the protein CASSDTSGTYEQYF. The chain uses TRBV7-2 and TRBJ2-7; 8 nucleotides line up with TRBD2. CDR1 and CDR2 (germline): SGHTA, FQGNSA. CDR3 length: 14 amino acids. The ends lost 5 bases at V and 2 bases at J; junction bases unmatched: 5.

A single count supports this clone. The chain links TRBV7-2 to TRBJ2-7; 10 nucleotides align to TRBD2. This CDR3 has 16 amino acids. V was pared by 5 bases and J by 3 bases, with 10 bases of the junction left unmatched. Germline values: CDR1 SGHTA, CDR2 FQGNSA. CDR3 protein: CASSLGASGSLYEQYF. The CDR3 DNA follows: TGTGCCAGCAGCCTCGGTGCTAGCGGGAGTCTCTACGAGCAGTACTTC.

This clone was seen just once. J is TRBJ1-2 and V is TRBV6-5; no clear D gene. Germline V gene sequence: CDR1 MNHEY, CDR2 SVGAGI. The CDR3 is 15 amino acids. V lost 6 bases, J lost 5 bases, and 19 bases lay in between. As DNA, the CDR3 is TGTGCCAGCAGGGGTCGGGCCCGTTCGTTTTATGGCTACACCTTC. Encoded protein: CASRGRARSFYGYTF.

J is TRBJ2-2 and V is TRBV29-1, with a weak D call TRBD1 (5 bases). Germline V gives CDR1 SQVTM, CDR2 ANQGSEA. V lost 3 bases and J lost 4, with 9 bases in between. The CDR3 runs 13 residues. The CDR3 loop is CSVDRDATGELFF. The CDR3 region has the DNA TGCAGCGTTGACAGGGATGCCACCGGGGAGCTGTTTTTT.

The chain has TRBV7-2 and TRBJ2-7, with TRBD2 identical over 12 bases. The V gene's germline CDR1 is SGHTA and CDR2 FQGNSA. This CDR3 has 17 amino acids. V gave up 1 base and J gave up 2 bases; unmatched junction bases: 6. CDR3: CASSLGTSGRRTYEQYF. CDR3 coding DNA: TGTGCCAGCAGCTTAGGCACTAGCGGGAGGCGGACCTACGAGCAGTACTTC. Supplemented by reference TRBV7-2 and TRBJ2-7, the full variable domain reads GAGVSQSPSNKVTEKGKDVELRCDPISGHTALYWYRQSLGQGLEFLIYFQGNSAPDKSGLPSDRFSAERTGGSVSTLTIQRTQQEDSAVYLCASSLGTSGRRTYEQYFGPGTRLTVT.

This clone was counted once. The J gene is TRBJ1-3, the V gene TRBV30; no clear D gene. V lost 4 bases to trimming and J lost 4 bases, with 5 bases between them. Germline V gene sequence: CDR1 GTSNPN, CDR2 SVGIG (reference sequence). This CDR3 is 11 amino acids long. CDR3 amino acids: CAWNQGNTIYF. The CDR3 DNA reads as TGTGCCTGGAATCAAGGAAACACCATATATTTT.

The chain has TRBV30 and TRBJ1-5; D gene ambiguous. V was trimmed by 4 bases and J by 2 bases, leaving 6 bases between them. Germline loops: CDR1 GTSNPN, CDR2 SVGIG (reference sequence). The CDR3 consists of 12 residues. CDR3 sequence: CAWKVGNQPQHF. The DNA of the CDR3 is TGTGCCTGGAAGGTGGGCAATCAGCCCCAGCATTTT.

The table lists this clone with many counts. This chain joins TRBV6-1 and TRBJ2-2; TRBD1 might be the D (6 bases). V was trimmed by 7 bases and J by 0 bases, leaving 12 bases between them. This CDR3 has 15 amino acids. Germline V gene lookup returns CDR1 MNHNS and CDR2 SASEGT. The CDR3, as DNA: TGTGCCAGCACGGAACGACAGGCGAACACCGGGGAGCTGTTTTTT. This sequence encodes CASTERQANTGELFF.

The chain combines TRBV6-1 with TRBJ2-2; the D gene is possibly TRBD1 (5 bases). Per the germline V gene, CDR1 is MNHNS and CDR2 is SASEGT. This CDR3 has 17 amino acids. V was trimmed by 2 bases and J by 5 bases, leaving 18 bases between them. This chain's CDR3 is CASSEFWTLSVTGELFF. DNA of the CDR3: TGTGCCAGCAGTGAATTCTGGACACTCTCGGTGACCGGGGAGCTGTTTTTT.

This chain joins TRBV11-2 and TRBJ2-3; D remains unclear. Looked up from germline, CDR1 is SGHAT and CDR2 is FQNNGV. CDR3 size: 12 residues. Between the trimmed V and J ends, which lost 5 bases and 0 bases, there was a span of 3 bases. Here the CDR3 reads CASSVSTDTQYF. The CDR3 DNA reads as TGTGCCAGCAGCGTTAGCACAGATACGCAGTATTTT.

For this clone: This CDR3 is also generated by other DNA sequences in the sample. The chain joins TRBV5-4 to TRBJ2-1; the match to TRBD2 covers 11 bases. Germline assignment: CDR1 SGHNT and CDR2 YYREEE (reference sequence). V lost 0 bases and J lost 7; bases outside the gene matches: 0. The CDR3 has 14 amino acids. The CDR3, as DNA: TGTGCCAGCAGCTTGGGACTAGCGGGAAATGAGCAGTTCTTC. Its protein is CASSLGLAGNEQFF. Full variable domain (outside the CDR3, taken from reference TRBV5-4 and TRBJ2-1): ETGVTQSPTHLIKTRGQQVTLRCSSQSGHNTVSWYQQALGQGPQFIFQYYREEENGRGNFPPRFSGLQFPNYSSELNVNALELDDSALYLCASSLGLAGNEQFFGPGTRLTVL.

A note on this clone: A much larger clonotype is one base distant, so this may be a read error. The V call is TRBV19, the J call TRBJ1-4, with TRBD1 matching 10 bases. The CDR3 runs to 14 residues. V dropped 5 bases and J dropped 7; count of bases not matched to a gene: 4. Germline lookup yields CDR1 LNHDA and CDR2 SQIVND (reference sequence). This CDR3 reads CASSVDRGSEKLFF. For the CDR3, the DNA is TGTGCCAGTAGTGTGGACAGGGGGAGTGAAAAACTGTTTTTT. The variable domain in full, with the rest retrieved from reference TRBV19 and TRBJ1-4, is DGGITQSPKYLFRKEGQNVTLSCEQNLNHDAMYWYRQDPGQGLRLIYYSQIVNDFQKGDIAEGYSVSREKKESFPLTVTSAQKNPTAFYLCASSVDRGSEKLFFGSGTQLSVL.

The chain is built from TRBV6-1 and TRBJ2-2; perhaps TRBD1 as D (5 bases). CDR1 is MNHNS and CDR2 is SASEGT in the germline V gene. The CDR3 extends over 14 amino acids. With 0 bases removed from V and 6 bases from J, the gap between germline ends came to 8 bases. CDR3 amino acids: CASSEAGLPGELFF. The CDR3 DNA reads TGTGCCAGCAGTGAAGCGGGGCTTCCCGGGGAGCTGTTTTTT.

This clone was seen only a few times. This sequence joins TRBV25-1 and TRBJ2-6; D gene ambiguous. Per germline, CDR1 MGHDK and CDR2 SYGVNS. Trimming left V 5 bases short and J 9 bases short, with 11 bases between. The CDR3 length is 13 residues. Written as DNA, the CDR3 is TGTGCCAGCAGTAATACAGTCTTCAACGTCCTGACTTTC. Translation gives CASSNTVFNVLTF. Together with reference TRBV25-1 and TRBJ2-6, the CDR3 gives the full variable domain: EADIYQTPRYLVIGTGKKITLECSQTMGHDKMYWYQQDPGMELHLIHYSYGVNSTEKGDLSSESTVSRIRTEHFPLTLESARPSHTSQYLCASSNTVFNVLTFGAGSRLTVL.

A note on this clone: The same CDR3 arises from other DNA sequences in this sample as well. The gene calls are TRBV19 and TRBJ1-2; D possibly corresponds to TRBD1 (5 bases). V was cut by 5 bases and J by 2 bases, with 9 bases left in between. The CDR3 is made up of 13 amino acids. CDR1 and CDR2 from the germline V gene are LNHDA and SQIVND (reference sequence). The CDR3 is CASSGRVNYGYTF. The CDR3, as DNA: TGTGCCAGTAGTGGCAGGGTGAACTATGGCTACACCTTC.

This clone was seen a handful of times. This chain links TRBV19 with TRBJ1-5; D unclear. The CDR3 loop spans 14 amino acids. Between the trimmed V and J ends, which lost 10 bases and 3 bases, there was a span of 16 bases. Germline loops: CDR1 LNHDA, CDR2 SQIVND (reference sequence). CDR3 protein: CATNLDGVNQPQHF. CDR3 sequence (DNA): TGTGCCACCAACCTCGACGGAGTCAATCAGCCCCAGCATTTT.

This clone was counted only a few times. The V and J genes are TRBV28 and TRBJ1-6; unclear D gene. V lost 3 bases and J lost 10, with 10 bases in between. Germline loops: CDR1 MDHEN, CDR2 SYDVKM. The CDR3 sequence is 13 residues long. The DNA for the CDR3 is TGTGCCAGCAGTTTTCGGACTGCCTCACCCCTCCACTTT. This gives the protein CASSFRTASPLHF.

This clone has ten or more counts. Other DNA sequences in the same sample also yield this CDR3. This sequence joins TRBV7-2 and TRBJ1-1, with 8 bases fitting TRBD1. This CDR3 has 14 amino acids. The germline V gene encodes CDR1 SGHTA and CDR2 FQGNSA. V shed 3 bases, J shed 2 bases, and the junction held 2 bases outside the gene matches. Here the CDR3 reads CASSLDRVNTEAFF. In nucleotides, the CDR3 is TGTGCCAGCAGCTTGGACAGGGTAAACACTGAAGCTTTCTTT.